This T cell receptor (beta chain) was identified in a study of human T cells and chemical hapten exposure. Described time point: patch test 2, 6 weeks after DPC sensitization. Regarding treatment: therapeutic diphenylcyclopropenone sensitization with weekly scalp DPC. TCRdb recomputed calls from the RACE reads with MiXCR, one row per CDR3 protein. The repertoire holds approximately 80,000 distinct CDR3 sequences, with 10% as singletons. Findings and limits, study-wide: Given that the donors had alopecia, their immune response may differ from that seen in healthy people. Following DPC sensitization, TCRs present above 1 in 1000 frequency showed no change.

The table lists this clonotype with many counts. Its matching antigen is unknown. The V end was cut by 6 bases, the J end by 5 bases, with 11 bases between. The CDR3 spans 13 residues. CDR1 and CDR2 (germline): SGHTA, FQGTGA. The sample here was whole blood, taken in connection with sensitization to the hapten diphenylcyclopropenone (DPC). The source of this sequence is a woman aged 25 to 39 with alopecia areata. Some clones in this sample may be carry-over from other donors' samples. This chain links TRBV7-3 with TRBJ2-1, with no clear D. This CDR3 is CASRVGPDNEQFF. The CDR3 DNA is TGTGCCAGCAGGGTAGGGCCCGACAATGAGCAGTTCTTC.